The subject of this entry is one TCR beta chain. These data belong to a study of blood T cell repertoires in COVID-19. Whole-study context: The United States, Italy and Spain were the sources of the acute and convalescent COVID-19 samples.

Each participant's cohort was designated according to participant-reported clinical history. Clones were sequenced by immunoSEQ multiplex PCR, and TCRdb holds only the in-frame ones, with some missing. The table has around 170,000 clones, 86% seen once. Germline loops: CDR1 SGHDT, CDR2 YYEEEE. With 0 bases removed from V and 3 bases from J, the gap between germline ends came to 15 bases. This CDR3 comprises 17 residues. Input material: PBMCs or T cells enriched from blood (not recorded which). This TCR was sampled from a woman aged 25-40 years who had recovered from COVID-19. V is TRBV5-6 and J is TRBJ2-2, with D tentatively TRBD2 (6 bases). CDR3 sequence: CASSLGAGTVYTGELFF. CDR3 bases: TGTGCCAGCAGCTTGGGGGCTGGGACTGTTTACACCGGGGAGCTGTTTTTT.